The 21 T cell receptor beta chains given below trace back to one sample, sequenced in a study of Graves' ophthalmopathy and Graves' hyperthyroidism. Beta-chain TCR CDR3 regions were amplified from RNA transcripts. Second-round multiplex PCR followed a first-round RT-PCR using HTBI primers. TCRdb ran MiXCR on the multiplex PCR reads and lists one entry per CDR3 protein. The data contain approximately 50,000 distinct CDR3 sequences, around half of them singletons. Sequencing was carried out using peripheral blood. The receptor source for this set is an adult man with Graves' ophthalmopathy.

V is TRBV29-1 and J is TRBJ2-3; D unresolved. This CDR3 is 12 amino acids long. Germline values: CDR1 SQVTM, CDR2 ANQGSEA. V was pared by 4 bases and J by 5 bases, with 10 bases between. CDR3 DNA sequence: TGCAGCGTTGGGGTGGTGCGAGATACGCAGTATTTT. This codes for CSVGVVRDTQYF.

About this clonotype: At one end the junction does not follow the germline gene, possibly because of a read error. The gene calls are TRBV9 and TRBJ1-1; D call uncertain. The CDR3 consists of 13 residues. The germline CDR1 and CDR2 sequences are SGDLS and YYNGEE. This CDR3 is CASSRGEGIEAFF. The CDR3, as DNA: TGCGCCAGCAGCCGCGGGGAGGGTATTGAAGCTTTCTTT.

This clonotype came up many times. The chain recombines TRBV27 with TRBJ1-6; no definite D call. The CDR3 sequence is 14 residues long. Germline assignment: CDR1 MNHEY and CDR2 SMNVEV (reference sequence). V was pared by 5 bases and J by 7 bases, with 12 bases between. The CDR3 sequence is CASSERDSNSPLHF. CDR3 bases: TGTGCCAGCAGTGAGAGAGACTCGAATTCACCCCTCCACTTT.

This CDR3 reads CASSEYTNRAAPSGNTIYF. For the CDR3, the DNA is TGTGCCAGCAGTGAATATACCAACAGGGCCGCTCCCTCTGGAAACACCATATATTTT. V gene TRBV25-1 combines with J gene TRBJ1-3; D may be TRBD1 (6 bases). V lost 0 bases, J lost 0 bases, and 18 bases lay in between. The CDR3 contains 19 residues. The germline V gene encodes CDR1 MGHDK and CDR2 SYGVNS.

This clonotype was seen repeatedly, ten times or more. For the CDR3, the DNA is TGTGCCTGGAGTGAAACCCGGGGACCCCTCCACTTT. This encodes CAWSETRGPLHF. The chain employs TRBV30 and TRBJ1-6; D ambiguous. Per germline, CDR1 GTSNPN and CDR2 SVGIG (reference sequence). This CDR3 contains 12 residues. V was cut by 1 base and J by 12 bases, with 10 bases left in between.

The V and J genes are TRBV11-2 and TRBJ2-1; 9 positions match TRBD1. The trim removed 1 base at V and 9 bases at J, leaving 10 bases unmatched. Germline values: CDR1 SGHAT, CDR2 FQNNGV. CDR3 size: 16 residues. CDR3 in amino acids: CASSLVTGGLWGEQFF. CDR3 DNA: TGTGCCAGCAGCTTAGTCACAGGGGGCCTTTGGGGTGAGCAGTTCTTC. Variable domain in full (rest from reference TRBV11-2 and TRBJ2-1): EAGVAQSPRYKIIEKRQSVAFWCNPISGHATLYWYQQILGQGPKLLIQFQNNGVVDDSQLPKDRFSAERLKGVDSTLKIQPAKLEDSAVYLCASSLVTGGLWGEQFFGPGTRLTVL.

This clonotype is categorized as medium-sized. The rearrangement uses TRBV10-2 and TRBJ1-6; 9 bases map to TRBD1. Germline V gene lookup returns CDR1 WSHSY and CDR2 SAAADI. The CDR3 covers 14 residues. V shed 6 bases, J shed 10 bases, and the junction held 7 bases outside the gene matches. The CDR3 reads CASSRQGGGSPLHF. The CDR3 DNA is TGCGCCAGCAGCCGACAGGGGGGAGGATCACCCCTCCACTTT.

As for this clonotype: One end of the junction is discordant with germline, which a read error may explain. The CDR3 spells CTSSYQADTQYF. For the CDR3, the DNA is TGTACCAGCAGTTATCAGGCGGATACGCAGTATTTT. The chain is built from TRBV6-1 and TRBJ2-3; D is uncertain. CDR3 length equals 12 residues. Germline-derived CDR1 and CDR2 are MNHNS and SASEGT.

The rearrangement joins TRBV28 to TRBJ2-7, with D possibly matching TRBD1 (6 bases). The CDR3 length is 16 residues. Germline V lookup: CDR1 MDHEN, CDR2 SYDVKM. Trimming cost V 6 bases and J 1 base, with 19 bases left between them. The CDR3 DNA reads TGTGCCAGCAGCCACCTTGGGCAGGGGCGTTCCTACGAGCAGTACTTC. Encoded protein: CASSHLGQGRSYEQYF.

V gene TRBV2 combines with J gene TRBJ2-7, with TRBD1 matching over 8 bases. V was pared by 11 bases and J by 7 bases, with 7 bases of the junction left unmatched. The CDR3 length is 11 residues. Per germline, CDR1 SNHLY and CDR2 FYNNEI. CDR3 residues: CAGETGGEQYF. Here the CDR3 DNA reads TGTGCCGGCGAAACAGGGGGGGAGCAGTACTTC.

This sequence joins TRBV7-1 and TRBJ2-5; 12 bases are shared with TRBD1. TRBV7-1 is an ORF, with its function uncertain. V lost 3 bases, J lost 5 bases, and 10 bases stayed unmatched. CDR3 length: 17 residues. Here the CDR3 reads CASSSGTGGGKGETQYF. The DNA for the CDR3 is TGTGCCAGCAGCTCCGGGACAGGGGGCGGTAAGGGCGAGACCCAGTACTTC.

The V gene is TRBV7-2, the J gene TRBJ1-5, with a possible D match to TRBD1 (6 bases). Trimming shortened V by 7 bases and J by 5 bases, and 12 bases separated the two germline ends. The CDR3 is made up of 13 amino acids. CDR1 and CDR2 from the germline V gene are SGHTA and FQGNSA. The chain's CDR3 is CASTSTGHQPQHF. In DNA form, the CDR3 reads TGTGCCAGCACCTCGACAGGCCATCAGCCCCAGCATTTT.

This clonotype was counted ten times or more. This chain uses TRBV14 with TRBJ2-1; 10 bases are shared with TRBD2. Germline V gene lookup returns CDR1 SGHDN and CDR2 FVKESK. The junction had 8 bases not matched to a gene; V was cut back by 3 bases and J by 6 bases. The CDR3 contains 16 residues. CDR3 protein: CASSHRTSGTGNEQFF. As DNA, the CDR3 is TGTGCCAGCAGCCATCGTACTAGCGGGACGGGCAATGAGCAGTTCTTC.

This clonotype has ten or more counts. The chain combines TRBV6-1 with TRBJ1-2; TRBD1 might be the D (6 bases). The V end lost 4 bases, the J end lost 2 bases, and 8 bases lay between the germline ends. Per germline, CDR1 MNHNS and CDR2 SASEGT. There are 13 residues in the CDR3. CDR3 loop: CASSVQGNYGYTF. In DNA form, the CDR3 reads TGTGCCAGCAGTGTTCAGGGGAACTATGGCTACACCTTC.

This clonotype was seen a single time. The CDR3 spells CASSQGGPENTEAFF. The DNA for the CDR3 is TGTGCCAGCAGCCAAGGGGGACCAGAGAACACTGAAGCTTTCTTT. The chain carries TRBV7-9 and TRBJ1-1; a possible D gene is TRBD1 (6 bases). The CDR3 totals 15 residues. V lost 5 bases to trimming and J lost 1 base, with 14 bases between them. Germline CDR1 reads SEHNR; CDR2 reads FQNEAQ (reference sequence). The entire variable domain, with the rest obtained from reference TRBV7-9 and TRBJ1-1, is as follows: DTGVSQNPRHKITKRGQNVTFRCDPISEHNRLYWYRQTLGQGPEFLTYFQNEAQLEKSRLLSDRFSAERPKGSFSTLEIQRTEQGDSAMYLCASSQGGPENTEAFFGQGTRLTVV.

The chain recombines TRBV20-1 with TRBJ2-7; 12 bases map to TRBD2. CDR3 size: 18 residues. The germline V gene has CDR1 DFQATT and CDR2 SNEGSKA (reference sequence). V shed 7 bases and J 7 bases; nucleotides not matched to a gene: 23. The CDR3 sequence: CSGQGTLAGGWGGREQYF. The CDR3 bases are TGCAGTGGCCAAGGAACACTAGCGGGAGGATGGGGGGGGAGAGAGCAGTACTTC.

This clonotype appeared many times. The chain is built from TRBV6-1 and TRBJ2-5; D call uncertain. The CDR3 runs to 15 residues. Germline CDR1 MNHNS, CDR2 SASEGT. V was cut by 1 base and J by 5 bases, with 14 bases left in between. The CDR3 DNA sequence: TGTGCCAGCAGTGAAGAACCAGACTCTACGGAGACCCAGTACTTC. Translating it yields CASSEEPDSTETQYF.

This clonotype showed up many times. The J gene is TRBJ1-4, the V gene TRBV6-6; D is possibly TRBD1 (5 bases). V was cut by 3 bases and J by 5 bases, with 10 bases left in between. The CDR3 runs 14 residues. The germline V gene encodes CDR1 MNHNY and CDR2 SVGAGI (reference sequence). The CDR3 coding sequence is TGTGCCAGCAGTTATGGGGGTACGAATGAAAAACTGTTTTTT. Amino acid sequence: CASSYGGTNEKLFF.

The gene calls are TRBV20-1 and TRBJ2-7; D may match TRBD1 or TRBD2 (5 bases each). Germline V gene sequence: CDR1 DFQATT, CDR2 SNEGSKA (reference sequence). Trimming removed 5 bases at V and 5 bases at J, with 16 bases between. The CDR3 is 13 amino acids. CDR3 nucleotides: TGCAGTGCTCCACGGGACCGCTTCAACGAGCAGTACTTC. This encodes CSAPRDRFNEQYF.

This clonotype has at least ten counts. The chain combines TRBV6-1 with TRBJ2-1; the match to TRBD1 covers 7 bases. From germline, CDR1 is MNHNS and CDR2 SASEGT. The CDR3 spans 14 residues. V trimming: 4 bases; J trimming: 10 bases; junction bases outside the gene matches: 10. This chain's CDR3 is CASSADRLLGEQFF. As DNA, the CDR3 is TGTGCCAGCAGTGCGGACAGGCTCCTAGGGGAGCAGTTCTTC.

This clonotype was seen at least ten times. This chain joins TRBV6-1 and TRBJ1-6, with D perhaps matching TRBD1 (6 bases). This CDR3 has 15 amino acids. V lost 6 bases and J lost 10, with 19 bases in between. Germline V gives CDR1 MNHNS, CDR2 SASEGT. This CDR3 reads CASSARDNKGSPLHF. The CDR3 DNA reads TGTGCCAGCAGCGCCAGGGACAATAAGGGATCACCCCTCCACTTT.